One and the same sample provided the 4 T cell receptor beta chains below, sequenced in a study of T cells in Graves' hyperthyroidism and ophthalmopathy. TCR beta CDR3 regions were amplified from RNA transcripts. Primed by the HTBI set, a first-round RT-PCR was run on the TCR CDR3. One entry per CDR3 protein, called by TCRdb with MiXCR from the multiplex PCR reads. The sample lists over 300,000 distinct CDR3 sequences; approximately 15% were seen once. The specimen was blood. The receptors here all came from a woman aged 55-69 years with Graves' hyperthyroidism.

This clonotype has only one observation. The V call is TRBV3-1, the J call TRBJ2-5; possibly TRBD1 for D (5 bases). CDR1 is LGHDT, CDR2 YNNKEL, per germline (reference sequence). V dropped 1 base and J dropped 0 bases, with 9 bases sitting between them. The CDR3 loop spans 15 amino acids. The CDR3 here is CASSQGEGDQETQYF. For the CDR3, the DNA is TGTGCCAGCAGCCAAGGTGAAGGGGACCAAGAGACCCAGTACTTC.

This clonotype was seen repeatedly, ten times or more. In DNA form, the CDR3 reads TGTGCCAGCAGAGTCGGACTAGCGGGAGACGGAGAGCAGTTCTTC. This translates into CASRVGLAGDGEQFF. The chain combines TRBV2 with TRBJ2-1, with 13 bases aligning to TRBD2. The CDR3 extends over 15 amino acids. Germline V gene sequence: CDR1 SNHLY, CDR2 FYNNEI. The V and J ends lost 6 bases and 10 bases, in that order; junction bases with no gene match: 9.

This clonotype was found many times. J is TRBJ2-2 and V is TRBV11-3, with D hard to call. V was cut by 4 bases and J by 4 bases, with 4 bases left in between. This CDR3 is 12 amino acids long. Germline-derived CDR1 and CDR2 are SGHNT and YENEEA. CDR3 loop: CASSWVTGELFF. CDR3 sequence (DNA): TGTGCCAGCAGCTGGGTCACCGGGGAGCTGTTTTTT.

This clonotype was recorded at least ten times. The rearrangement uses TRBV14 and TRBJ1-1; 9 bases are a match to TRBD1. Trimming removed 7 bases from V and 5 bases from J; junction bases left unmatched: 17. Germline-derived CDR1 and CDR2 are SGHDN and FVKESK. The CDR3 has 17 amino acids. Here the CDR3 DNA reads TGTGCCAGCATGGAGCAGGGGGACAGGGAAGGTAGGACTGAAGCTTTCTTT. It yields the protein CASMEQGDREGRTEAFF.